What follows are 24 T cell receptor beta chains derived from one specimen sequenced in a study of T cells expressing NK-cell markers (dated by TCRdb to the early 2020s). Library preparation was by 5' RACE. The instrument was an Illumina HiSeq 2000. TCRdb reprocessed the reads into one record per CDR3 protein sequence, lacking DNA. The sample table on file contains 150,000 to 200,000 distinct CDR3 sequences. The biggest ten clones account for about a fifth of the sample. Sequences were obtained from blood T cells: a sorted CD56 or NKG2C T cell subset, CD4+ or CD8+ T cells, or bulk PBMC T cells (not recorded which). Receptor source: a woman between 18 and 69 years old in good health.

The chain employs TRBV3-1 and TRBJ2-3; there is no DNA to check the TCRdb D call of TRBD1. Germline values: CDR1 LGHDT, CDR2 YNNKEL (reference sequence). The length of the CDR3 is 16 residues. The CDR3 loop is CASSQDLGGRTDTQYF.

The chain employs TRBV7-7 and TRBJ2-3; the D call of TRBD1 rests on TCRdb alone, since no DNA is present to check it. Germline values: CDR1 SSHAT, CDR2 FNYEAQ (reference sequence). There are 15 residues in the CDR3. The CDR3: CASSPTGASTDTQYF.

The chain recombines TRBV4-1 with TRBJ2-5; TCRdb picks TRBD2, but there is no DNA to check that call. The CDR3 totals 17 residues. Germline V gene data show CDR1 as MGHRA and CDR2 as YSYEKL. CDR3 sequence: CASSLPSSGRARETQYF.

The rearrangement links TRBV5-6 to TRBJ2-1; the TCRdb call, TRBD2, lacks DNA for checking. The CDR3 covers 15 residues. CDR1 is SGHDT, CDR2 YYEEEE, per germline. CDR3 amino acids: CASSSSRTIYNEQFF.

This sequence joins TRBV7-9 and TRBJ2-3. Germline CDR1 is SEHNR and CDR2 is FQNEAQ (reference sequence). CDR3 size: 14 residues. This CDR3 reads CASSIGTGTDTQYF. The full variable domain, rest sourced from reference TRBV7-9 and TRBJ2-3, is DTGVSQNPRHKITKRGQNVTFRCDPISEHNRLYWYRQTLGQGPEFLTYFQNEAQLEKSRLLSDRFSAERPKGSFSTLEIQRTEQGDSAMYLCASSIGTGTDTQYFGPGTRLTVL.

The genes are TRBV10-3 and TRBJ2-5; TCRdb returns TRBD1, unconfirmable since there is no DNA. Germline V gene lookup returns CDR1 ENHRY and CDR2 SYGVKD. CDR3 length equals 14 residues. Here the CDR3 reads CASRGQGAAETQYF.

J is TRBJ2-5 and V is TRBV7-2; the TCRdb D gene call, TRBD2, has no DNA to confirm it. From germline, CDR1 is SGHTA and CDR2 FQGNSA. The CDR3 consists of 15 residues. CDR3 loop: CASSLASGSAETQYF.

This sequence joins TRBV12-3 or TRBV12-4 and TRBJ2-3. The length of the CDR3 is 15 residues. The CDR3 reads CASSFGHRRTDTQYF.

This chain joins TRBV20-1 and TRBJ2-7. Germline CDR1 is DFQATT and CDR2 is SNEGSKA (reference sequence). The CDR3 has 15 amino acids. CDR3: CSATSYLQSSYEQYF.

The V call is TRBV7-3, the J call TRBJ1-5; lacking DNA, the TRBD1 call made by TCRdb goes unchecked. CDR3 length: 16 residues. Germline values: CDR1 SGHTA, CDR2 FQGTGA. The CDR3 sequence is CASSPGTGRGNQPQHF.

This rearrangement joins TRBV29-1 to TRBJ2-5; TCRdb selects TRBD2, and the lack of DNA leaves this call unchecked. The CDR3 has 15 residues. Germline V gives CDR1 SQVTM, CDR2 ANQGSEA. CDR3 residues: CSVETPGTKKETQYF.

The V and J genes are TRBV4-2 and TRBJ1-5; TCRdb names TRBD1, which stays unverified in the absence of DNA. Germline CDR1 reads LGHNA; CDR2 reads YNFKEQ. The CDR3 runs to 15 residues. This chain's CDR3 is CASSQRTGGNQPQHF.

This chain links TRBV5-5 with TRBJ2-7; lacking DNA, the TRBD2 call made by TCRdb goes unchecked. The CDR3 is made up of 16 amino acids. CDR1 and CDR2 from the germline V gene are SGHKS and YYEKEE (reference sequence). The CDR3 loop reads CASSQYPGLPSYEQYF.

The V and J genes are TRBV29-1 and TRBJ2-7. The CDR3 extends over 11 amino acids. Germline V gives CDR1 SQVTM, CDR2 ANQGSEA. The CDR3 is CSAGASYEQYF.

The rearrangement uses TRBV3-1 and TRBJ2-5; absent DNA, TCRdb's TRBD2 call cannot be checked. The CDR3 is 17 residues long. Germline V gene data show CDR1 as LGHDT and CDR2 as YNNKEL (reference sequence). This chain's CDR3 is CASSQDLATSALEGQYF.

The rearrangement links TRBV5-5 to TRBJ2-5; absent DNA, TCRdb's TRBD2 call cannot be checked. The CDR3 has 14 amino acids. CDR1 is SGHKS and CDR2 is YYEKEE in the germline V gene (reference sequence). CDR3 sequence reads: CASSLPSGSSGQYF.

The chain carries TRBV6-1 and TRBJ2-1. The CDR3 runs to 13 residues. CDR1 and CDR2 (germline): MNHNS, SASEGT. The CDR3 loop reads CASNNQGRNEQFF.

V usage is TRBV14 and J usage is TRBJ1-1. Germline CDR1 SGHDN, CDR2 FVKESK. This CDR3 has 13 residues. The CDR3 protein is CASSQGLVSGAFF.

The chain combines TRBV18 with TRBJ1-2. CDR1 is KGHSH and CDR2 is LQKENI in the germline V gene. The CDR3 length is 14 residues. The CDR3 protein is CASSPPPGGAGYTF.

The chain links TRBV5-4 to TRBJ2-5; absent DNA, TCRdb's TRBD2 call cannot be checked. Germline V gene data show CDR1 as SGHNT and CDR2 as YYREEE (reference sequence). This CDR3 is 13 amino acids long. The CDR3 region is CASRDYGTETQYF.

The V gene is TRBV3-1, the J gene TRBJ2-5; there is no DNA to check the TCRdb D call of TRBD2. The CDR3 has 16 residues. Germline V gene lookup returns CDR1 LGHDT and CDR2 YNNKEL (reference sequence). The CDR3 loop reads CASSQLAGGRQETQYF.

The chain employs TRBV15 and TRBJ1-5; TCRdb calls TRBD1, which cannot be checked without DNA. This CDR3 is 15 amino acids long. The germline V gene has CDR1 LNHNV and CDR2 YYDKDF (reference sequence). The CDR3 region is CATSSPTGAGQPQHF. Variable domain in full (rest from reference TRBV15 and TRBJ1-5): DAMVIQNPRYQVTQFGKPVTLSCSQTLNHNVMYWYQQKSSQAPKLLFHYYDKDFNNEADTPDNFQSRRPNTSFCFLDIRSPGLGDTAMYLCATSSPTGAGQPQHFGDGTRLSIL.

V and J are TRBV20-1 and TRBJ2-1; with no DNA, the TCRdb D assignment of TRBD2 cannot be verified. The CDR3 runs 18 residues. Germline V gene lookup returns CDR1 DFQATT and CDR2 SNEGSKA (reference sequence). CDR3 amino acids: CSARAGLAGLRSYNEQFF.

The chain employs TRBV3-1 and TRBJ1-1. CDR1 and CDR2 (germline): LGHDT, YNNKEL (reference sequence). The CDR3 has 14 amino acids. The chain's CDR3 is CASSQDGVITEAFF.